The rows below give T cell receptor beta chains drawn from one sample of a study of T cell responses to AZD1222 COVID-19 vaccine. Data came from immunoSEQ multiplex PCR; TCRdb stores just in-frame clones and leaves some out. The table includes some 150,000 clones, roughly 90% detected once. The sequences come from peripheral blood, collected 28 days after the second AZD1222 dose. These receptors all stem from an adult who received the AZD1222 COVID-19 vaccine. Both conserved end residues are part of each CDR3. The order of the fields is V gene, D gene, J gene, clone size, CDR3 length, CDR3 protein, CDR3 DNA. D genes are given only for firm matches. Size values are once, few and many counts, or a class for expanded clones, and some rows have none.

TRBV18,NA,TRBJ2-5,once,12,CASSEAQETQYF,TGTGCCAGCTCGGAAGCGCAAGAGACCCAGTACTTC
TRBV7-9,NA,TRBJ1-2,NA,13,CASSLGPAGGYTF,TGTGCCAGCAGCTTAGGTCCCGCAGGAGGCTACACCTTC
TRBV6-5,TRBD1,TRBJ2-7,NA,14,CASSPGQANYEQYF,TGTGCCAGCAGTCCCGGACAGGCGAACTACGAGCAGTACTTC
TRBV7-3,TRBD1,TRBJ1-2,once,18,CASSLRLGTGDSSGGYTF,TGTGCCAGCAGCTTGAGACTTGGGACAGGGGACTCTTCGGGAGGCTACACCTTC
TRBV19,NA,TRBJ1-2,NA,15,CASSSTQVMQRGYTF,TGTGCCAGTAGTAGCACCCAGGTGATGCAGCGTGGCTACACCTTC
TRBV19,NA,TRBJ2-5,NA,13,CASSIGGRETQYF,TGTGCCAGTAGTATCGGGGGGCGAGAGACCCAGTACTTC
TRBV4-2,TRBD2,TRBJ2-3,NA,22,CASSPYARGAGSPGVNADTQYF,TGTGCCAGCAGCCCCTACGCCCGGGGAGCGGGATCCCCCGGGGTAAATGCAGATACGCAGTATTTT
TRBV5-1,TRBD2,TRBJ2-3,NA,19,CASSLGLSGLAGVADTQYF,TGCGCCAGCAGCTTGGGTCTCTCGGGACTAGCGGGAGTAGCAGATACGCAGTATTTT
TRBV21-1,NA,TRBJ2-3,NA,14,CASRLAASTDTQYF,TGTGCCAGCAGGCTAGCGGCTAGCACAGATACGCAGTATTTT
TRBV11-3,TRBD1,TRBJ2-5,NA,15,CASSLDGTGGETQYF,TGTGCCAGCAGCTTAGATGGGACAGGGGGCGAGACCCAGTACTTC
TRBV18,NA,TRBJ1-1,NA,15,CASSPSITGYTEAFF,TGTGCCAGCTCACCGAGTATAACAGGGTACACTGAAGCTTTCTTT
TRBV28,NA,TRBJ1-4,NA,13,CASSPPTNEKLFF,TGTGCCAGCAGTCCACCAACTAATGAAAAACTGTTTTTT
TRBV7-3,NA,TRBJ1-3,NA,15,CASSSQGGWGNTIYF,TGTGCCAGCAGCTCCCAGGGTGGATGGGGAAACACCATATATTTT
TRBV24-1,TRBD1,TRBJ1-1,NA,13,CATSERTGSEAFF,TGTGCCACCAGTGAACGGACAGGCTCTGAAGCTTTCTTT
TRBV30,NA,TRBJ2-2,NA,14,CAWRSGGGTGELFF,TGTGCCTGGAGGAGTGGCGGAGGGACCGGGGAGCTGTTTTTT
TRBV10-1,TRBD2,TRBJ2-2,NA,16,CASSEASGRDTGELFF,TGCGCCAGCAGTGAGGCGAGCGGGAGGGACACCGGGGAGCTGTTTTTT
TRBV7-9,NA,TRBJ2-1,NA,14,CASSLVGFGDEQFF,TGTGCCAGCAGCTTAGTTGGATTCGGCGATGAGCAGTTCTTC
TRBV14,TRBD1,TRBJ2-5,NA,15,CASSLRQGFAETQYF,TGTGCCAGCAGCCTCAGACAGGGCTTTGCGGAGACCCAGTACTTC
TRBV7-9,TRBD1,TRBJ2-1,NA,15,CASSASGTDYNEQFF,TGTGCCAGCAGCGCTTCCGGGACAGACTACAATGAGCAGTTCTTC
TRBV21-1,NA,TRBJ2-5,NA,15,CASSETAQGQETQYF,TGTGCCAGCAGCGAAACGGCGCAGGGGCAAGAGACCCAGTACTTC
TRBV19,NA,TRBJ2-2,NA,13,CASSTPNTGELFF,TGTGCCAGTAGTACCCCAAACACCGGGGAGCTGTTTTTT
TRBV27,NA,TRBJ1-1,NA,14,CASSLWDGNTEAFF,TGTGCCAGCAGTTTATGGGACGGGAACACTGAAGCTTTCTTT
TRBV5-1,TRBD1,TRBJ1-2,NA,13,CASSPDRELGYTF,TGCGCCAGCAGCCCAGACAGGGAGCTTGGCTACACCTTC
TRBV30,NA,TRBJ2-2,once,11,CAWSVTRGLFF,TGTGCCTGGAGTGTAACTAGAGGGCTGTTTTTT
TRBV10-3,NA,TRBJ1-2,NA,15,CAISESFAPTDGYTF,TGTGCCATCAGTGAGTCCTTCGCGCCCACTGATGGCTACACCTTC